This T cell receptor (beta chain) was identified in a study of blood T cell repertoires in COVID-19 (dated by TCRdb to 2018 to 2021). Study-wide context: Samples from collaborators originated in the United States, Italy and Spain and spanned both the acute and convalescent phases of COVID-19. Where available, HLA class I and class II types were obtained from metadata supplied by the sample provider rather than from assay-based typing. A de-identified subject ID, COVID-19 status, age in years and sex were almost always included in the sample metadata. The repertoires were released in a freely available public database meant as a resource for research on the immune response to SARS-CoV-2. The prospective study material was composed of cDNA or gDNA derived from T cells, B-cell-depleted T cells, or PBMCs. The dataset comprised deeply sampled blood TCRbeta repertoires from subjects exposed to, actively infected with, or recovered from COVID-19. The samples were drawn from the first 160 participants of the ongoing ImmuneRACE study and from 1,254 subjects provided by 6 global collaborators. Beyond this particular receptor, the publication reports: Clinical and demographic metadata were provided uncurated, with the amount varying by source and participant.

Each collaborating institution followed its own protocols to collect whole blood in K2EDTA tubes. Collaborator samples were shipped for TCRbeta analysis as frozen whole blood, isolated PBMCs, or DNA extracted from either sample type. There are 15 amino acids in the CDR3, from cysteine to phenylalanine inclusive. Kept here is only the CDR3 DNA, which spans 45 bases and is read in frame from base 1. The germline V gene (reference sequence) yields SEHNR for CDR1 and FQNEAQ for CDR2. V is shortened by 0 bases, J by 7 bases, and the region joining them spans 13 bases. TCRbeta CDR3 regions were amplified from genomic DNA using the immunoSEQ Assay, a bias-controlled multiplex PCR. The authors processed their data as follows. Nucleated cell counts per sample were estimated from amplification of reference gene primers within the assay. To quantify the absolute abundance of each unique TCRbeta CDR3 rearrangement, sequence reads were collapsed and filtered. For each sample, productive Simpson clonality was calculated as the square root of Simpson's diversity index across productive rearrangements. Entries here come from immuneACCESS through TCRdb and include only in-frame sequences with V and J called. Some clones fail to appear in such tables; in the studies checked, an unresolved V gene covers under half of the shortfall, and the cause of the remainder is unknown. V, J and clone size are taken as reported in that table, and D and trimming were inferred from the DNA itself. This sample is represented by approximately 220,000 clones; approximately 90% of them were singletons. The ten largest clones represent 4.4% of the sample.

The table lists this clone with a few counts. No antigen is known for it. Qualities for individual bases were not recorded, and no much larger clone is one base off. Sequenced sample: peripheral blood. This TCR was sampled from a man aged 45-65 years with acute or convalescent COVID-19. Here the chain combines TRBV7-9 and TRBJ1-5, with a tentative D gene TRBD1 over 5 matching bases. The sequenced DNA is TGTGCCAGCAGCTTAGCGGGGGGACGAGGACAGCCCCAGCATTTT. Its protein product is CASSLAGGRGQPQHF. Reference TRBV7-9 and TRBJ1-5 proteins supply the regions before and after the CDR3; the full variable domain is: DTGVSQNPRHKITKRGQNVTFRCDPISEHNRLYWYRQTLGQGPEFLTYFQNEAQLEKSRLLSDRFSAERPKGSFSTLEIQRTEQGDSAMYLCASSLAGGRGQPQHFGDGTRLSIL.